The present T cell receptor (beta chain) was sequenced within a study of cytomegalovirus exposure and HLA in healthy donors. As to this clone: Its antigen is still unknown.

Germline lookup yields CDR1 LGHNA and CDR2 YSLEER. The CDR3 length is 14 residues. Trimming left V 4 bases short and J 9 bases short, with 13 bases between. A multiplex PCR was run with 60 Vbeta primers and 13 Jbeta primers. Libraries were prepared by immunoSEQ multiplex PCR; TCRdb keeps only in-frame clonotypes and omits some of them. The repertoire includes 84,000 or so clones, under 85% of them detected once, and roughly 1.3% sits in the top ten. Study results and caveats: Listed as cytomegalovirus-associated were 150 or so TCR beta chains.

The rearrangement uses TRBV4-3 and TRBJ1-6, with D possibly matching TRBD1 (5 bases). The sequenced material came from PBMCs. The origin of this receptor is a male donor in good health and CMV-seronegative. The chain's CDR3 is CASSPEGAGSPLHF. As DNA, the CDR3 is TGCGCCAGCAGCCCGGAAGGGGCTGGTTCACCCCTCCACTTT.